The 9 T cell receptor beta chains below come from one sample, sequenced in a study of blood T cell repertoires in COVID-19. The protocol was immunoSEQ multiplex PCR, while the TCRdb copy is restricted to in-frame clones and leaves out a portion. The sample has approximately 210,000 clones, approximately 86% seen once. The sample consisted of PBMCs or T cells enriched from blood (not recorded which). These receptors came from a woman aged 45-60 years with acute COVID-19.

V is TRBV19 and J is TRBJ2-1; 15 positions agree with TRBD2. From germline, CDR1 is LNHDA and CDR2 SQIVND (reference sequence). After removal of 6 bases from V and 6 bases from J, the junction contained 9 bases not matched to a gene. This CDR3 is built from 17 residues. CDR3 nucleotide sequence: TGTGCCAGTAGAAGGCCGGGACTAGCGGGAGGAGGCAATGAGCAGTTCTTC. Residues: CASRRPGLAGGGNEQFF.

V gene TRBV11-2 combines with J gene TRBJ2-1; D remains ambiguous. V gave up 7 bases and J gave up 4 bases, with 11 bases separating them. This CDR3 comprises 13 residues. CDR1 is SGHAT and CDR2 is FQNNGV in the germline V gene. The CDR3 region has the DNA TGTGCCAGCATCCCAGAGGTATACAATGAGCAGTTCTTC. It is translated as CASIPEVYNEQFF.

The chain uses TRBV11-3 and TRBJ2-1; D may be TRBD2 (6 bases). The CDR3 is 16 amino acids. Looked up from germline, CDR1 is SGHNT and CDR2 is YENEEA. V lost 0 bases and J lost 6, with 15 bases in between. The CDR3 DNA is TGTGCCAGCAGCTTAGATCATATGGCGGGGAGCAATGAGCAGTTCTTC. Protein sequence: CASSLDHMAGSNEQFF.

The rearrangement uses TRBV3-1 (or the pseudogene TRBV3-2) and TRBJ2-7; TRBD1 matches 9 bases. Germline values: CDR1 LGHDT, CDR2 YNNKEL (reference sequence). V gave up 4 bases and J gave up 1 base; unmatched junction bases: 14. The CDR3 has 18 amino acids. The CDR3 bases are TGTGCCAGCAGCCCCCGGGACAGGGTGTATGTTGGGTCCTACGAGCAGTACTTC. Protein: CASSPRDRVYVGSYEQYF.

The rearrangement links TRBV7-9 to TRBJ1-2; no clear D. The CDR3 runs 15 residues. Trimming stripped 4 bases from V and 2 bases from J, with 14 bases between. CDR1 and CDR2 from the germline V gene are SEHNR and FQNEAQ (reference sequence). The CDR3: CASSSFAGHNYGYTF. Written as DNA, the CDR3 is TGTGCCAGCAGCTCTTTTGCGGGTCACAACTATGGCTACACCTTC. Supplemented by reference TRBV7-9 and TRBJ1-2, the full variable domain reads DTGVSQNPRHKITKRGQNVTFRCDPISEHNRLYWYRQTLGQGPEFLTYFQNEAQLEKSRLLSDRFSAERPKGSFSTLEIQRTEQGDSAMYLCASSSFAGHNYGYTFGSGTRLTVV.

In DNA, the CDR3 is TGTGCCAGCAGCCCCTACGAGGGACTAGGACGGGCAGATACGCAGTATTTT. It encodes CASSPYEGLGRADTQYF. The gene calls are TRBV16 and TRBJ2-3; 8 bases fit TRBD2. The ends lost 4 bases at V and 4 bases at J; junction bases unmatched: 13. Per the germline V gene, CDR1 is KGHSY and CDR2 is FQNENV. The CDR3 has 17 amino acids.

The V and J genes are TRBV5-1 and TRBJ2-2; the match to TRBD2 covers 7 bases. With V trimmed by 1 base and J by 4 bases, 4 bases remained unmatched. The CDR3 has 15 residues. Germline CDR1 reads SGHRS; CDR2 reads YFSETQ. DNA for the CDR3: TGCGCCAGCAGCTTGTTTGGCGGGAGCACCGGGGAGCTGTTTTTT. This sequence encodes CASSLFGGSTGELFF.

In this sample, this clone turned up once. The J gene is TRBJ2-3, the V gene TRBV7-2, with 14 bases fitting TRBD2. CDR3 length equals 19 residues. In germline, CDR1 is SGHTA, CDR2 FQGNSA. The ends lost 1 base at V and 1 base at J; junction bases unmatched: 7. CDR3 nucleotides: TGTGCCAGCAGCTTAGGGCCCGGGACTAGCGGGAGTCGCACAGATACGCAGTATTTT. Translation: CASSLGPGTSGSRTDTQYF.

CDR3 protein: CASSATGMDEKLFF. In DNA form, the CDR3 reads TGTGCCAGCAGCGCTACAGGGATGGATGAAAAACTGTTTTTT. This chain joins TRBV13 and TRBJ1-4, with D maybe TRBD1 (6 bases). Per germline, CDR1 PRHDT and CDR2 FYEKMQ (reference sequence). V lost 5 bases, J lost 6 bases, and 13 bases lay in between. This CDR3 has 14 amino acids. The whole variable domain, filled in from reference TRBV13 and TRBJ1-4, reads AAGVIQSPRHLIKEKRETATLKCYPIPRHDTVYWYQQGPGQDPQFLISFYEKMQSDKGSIPDRFSAQQFSDYHSELNMSSLELGDSALYFCASSATGMDEKLFFGSGTQLSVL.